The next 6 T cell receptor beta chains were all read from a single sample in a study of T cell repertoires in cytomegalovirus infection. No antigen is known for these receptors. TCRdb reprocessed the reads via MiXCR and lists one record per CDR3 protein. The repertoire holds fewer than 650,000 distinct CDR3 sequences, with 40% as singletons. The material sequenced was cultured PBMCs, taken from culture after CMV antigen stimulation. The receptors here all came from a human donor in good health (CMV status not recorded). Some clones in this sample may be carry-over from other donors' samples.

V and J are TRBV20-1 and TRBJ1-4; D is undetermined. Germline-derived CDR1 and CDR2 are DFQATT and SNEGSKA (reference sequence). The CDR3 contains 14 residues. Trimming left V 1 base short and J 4 bases short, with 10 bases between. CDR3 loop: CSARGSGINEKLFF. The CDR3 region has the DNA TGCAGTGCTAGAGGGTCGGGAATTAATGAAAAACTGTTTTTT.

The chain carries TRBV2 and TRBJ2-5; no definite D call. The CDR3 is 12 residues long. V was shortened by 3 bases and J by 9 bases, with 11 bases between the two germline ends. Looked up from germline, CDR1 is SNHLY and CDR2 is FYNNEI. The CDR3 sequence is CASSDSARAQYF. The CDR3 nucleotides are TGTGCCAGCAGTGACTCTGCTCGGGCCCAGTACTTC.

This clonotype occurred a few times. The chain recombines TRBV4-1 with TRBJ2-7; a weak D match, TRBD1 (6 bases). Trimming shortened V by 1 base and J by 8 bases, and 15 bases separated the two germline ends. This CDR3 is 14 amino acids long. The germline V gene encodes CDR1 MGHRA and CDR2 YSYEKL. Written as DNA, the CDR3 is TGCGCCAGCAGCCAAGGGGCGACAGGCGCCCAGCAGTACTTC. It is translated as CASSQGATGAQQYF.

The chain uses TRBV27 and TRBJ2-1; 12 bases match TRBD2. After removal of 5 bases from V and 4 bases from J, the junction contained 6 bases not matched to a gene. CDR1 MNHEY and CDR2 SMNVEV come from the germline V gene (reference sequence). The CDR3 runs 16 residues. In nucleotides, the CDR3 is TGTGCCAGCAGTGCTTGGACTAGCGGGGCTTACAATGAGCAGTTCTTC. This codes for CASSAWTSGAYNEQFF.

V gene TRBV29-1 combines with J gene TRBJ2-2; D perhaps matches TRBD1 (5 bases). CDR1 and CDR2 from the germline V gene are SQVTM and ANQGSEA. CDR3 length: 14 amino acids. V was cut by 3 bases and J by 6 bases, with 14 bases left in between. In nucleotides, the CDR3 is TGCAGCGTTGAGGCAGGGCTTTTTCCCGGGGAGCTGTTTTTT. This encodes CSVEAGLFPGELFF.

The chain has TRBV7-2 and TRBJ2-3; no firm D call. Germline V CDR1 and CDR2: SGHTA, FQGNSA. The CDR3 loop spans 12 amino acids. Trimming removed 1 base from V and 6 bases from J, with 5 bases in between. The CDR3 sequence: CASSLDEDTQYF. The CDR3 nucleotides are TGTGCCAGCAGCTTAGATGAGGATACGCAGTATTTT.